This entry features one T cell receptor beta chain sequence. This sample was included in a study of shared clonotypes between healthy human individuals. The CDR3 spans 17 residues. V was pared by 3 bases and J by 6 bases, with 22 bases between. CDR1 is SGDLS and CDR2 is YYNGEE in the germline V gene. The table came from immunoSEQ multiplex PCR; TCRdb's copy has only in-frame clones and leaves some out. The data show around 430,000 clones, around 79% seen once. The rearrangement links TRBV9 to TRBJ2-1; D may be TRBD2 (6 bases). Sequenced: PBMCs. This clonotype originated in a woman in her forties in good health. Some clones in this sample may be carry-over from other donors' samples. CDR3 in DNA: TGTGCCAGCAGCGCCGGTCGGAGGGCGTTCCTCGGCAATGAGCAGTTCTTC. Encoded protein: CASSAGRRAFLGNEQFF. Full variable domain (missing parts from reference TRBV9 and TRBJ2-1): DSGVTQTPKHLITATGQRVTLRCSPRSGDLSVYWYQQSLDQGLQFLIQYYNGEERAKGNILERFSAQQFPDLHSELNLSSLELGDSALYFCASSAGRRAFLGNEQFFGPGTRLTVL.